This T cell receptor (beta chain) is from a study of blood T cell repertoires in COVID-19. This clone was seen just once. Profiled with immunoSEQ multiplex PCR; TCRdb holds only in-frame clones, not every one. The sample contains 40,000 to 50,000 clones, 81% of which appear only once. CDR3 size: 19 residues. Trimming removed 3 bases from V and 4 bases from J, with 26 bases in between. Germline lookup yields CDR1 SGHNT and CDR2 YYREEE (reference sequence). The origin of this receptor is a man in his forties with active or convalescent COVID-19. The chain recombines TRBV5-4 with TRBJ1-5; maybe TRBD1 (6 bases). Sequencing was performed on peripheral blood. CDR3 DNA: TGTGCCAGCAGCTGGGGAGGGGGAGGAGGGGCGCAAGGTAATCAGCCCCAGCATTTT. Protein: CASSWGGGGGAQGNQPQHF.